Below, 31 T cell receptor beta chains from the same sample are listed, as sequenced in a study of T cells in Graves' hyperthyroidism and ophthalmopathy. RNA transcripts were the template for amplifying TCR beta CDR3 regions. Primed by the HTBI set, a first-round RT-PCR was run on the TCR CDR3. TCRdb fed the multiplex PCR reads into MiXCR, producing one record per CDR3 protein. The top ten hold 12% of the sample, which has approximately 58,000 distinct CDR3 sequences, 49% seen once. Sequencing was done on a sample of blood. Receptors originate from a woman aged 30 to 39 with Graves' ophthalmopathy.

This clonotype was detected many times. This chain connects TRBV12-3 or TRBV12-4 to TRBJ1-3; D is undetermined. The CDR3 is 13 residues long. Trimming removed 6 bases at V and 0 bases at J, with 6 bases between. CDR3 DNA: TGTGCCAGCAGCATTAACTCTGGAAACACCATATATTTT. This gives the protein CASSINSGNTIYF.

This clonotype was recorded at least ten times. V gene TRBV6-1 combines with J gene TRBJ2-5; D perhaps matches TRBD1 (5 bases). The CDR3 is made up of 16 amino acids. Germline assignment: CDR1 MNHNS and CDR2 SASEGT. V was pared by 2 bases and J by 2 bases, with 15 bases between. CDR3 nucleotides: TGTGCCAGCAGTGAAAGAATACGGGCAGGGCAAGAGACCCAGTACTTC. This gives the protein CASSERIRAGQETQYF.

This clonotype was recorded many times. The genes are TRBV27 and TRBJ2-1; 12 bases are a match to TRBD2. This CDR3 has 16 residues. With V trimmed by 6 bases and J by 8 bases, 11 bases remained unmatched. Germline V gene sequence: CDR1 MNHEY, CDR2 SMNVEV (reference sequence). Here the CDR3 reads CASRALGLAGRDEQFF. In DNA form, the CDR3 reads TGTGCCAGCAGAGCTCTAGGACTAGCGGGACGCGATGAGCAGTTCTTC.

This clonotype was recorded at least ten times. The chain joins TRBV5-1 to TRBJ2-3; 8 bases line up with TRBD1. Germline V gene data show CDR1 as SGHRS and CDR2 as YFSETQ. The J segment lost 2 bases and the V segment lost 0 bases, leaving 2 bases of the junction unmatched. This CDR3 region has 15 residues. CDR3 residues: CASSLGQGYTDTQYF. CDR3 in DNA: TGCGCCAGCAGCTTGGGACAGGGGTACACAGATACGCAGTATTTT.

This clonotype has ten or more counts. CDR3 loop: CASSLVNSGNTIYF. CDR3 DNA: TGTGCCAGCAGCTTAGTCAACTCTGGAAACACCATATATTTT. This chain connects TRBV7-2 to TRBJ1-3, with D unresolved. With 1 base removed from V and 0 bases from J, the gap between germline ends came to 4 bases. This CDR3 region has 14 residues. Per the germline V gene, CDR1 is SGHTA and CDR2 is FQGNSA.

This clonotype was detected ten times or more. The rearrangement uses TRBV7-9 and TRBJ2-5; D possibly corresponds to TRBD1 (6 bases). Germline V lookup: CDR1 SEHNR, CDR2 FQNEAQ (reference sequence). V lost 3 bases and J 7 bases, leaving 24 bases between the germline ends. CDR3 length equals 17 residues. The CDR3 loop is CASSFSGAGKNLATQYF. Here the CDR3 DNA reads TGTGCCAGCAGCTTCTCAGGGGCAGGGAAAAACTTAGCGACCCAGTACTTC.

A note on this clonotype: The junction does not match germline at one end; this may be a read error. V gene TRBV5-1 combines with J gene TRBJ2-1; 9 bases align to TRBD2. This CDR3 has 19 residues. The germline V gene encodes CDR1 SGHRS and CDR2 YFSETQ. CDR3 residues: CASSLAFSGSQSSYNKQLF. DNA of the CDR3: TGCGCCAGCAGCTTGGCATTTAGCGGGAGCCAGAGCTCCTACAATAAGCAGCTCTTC.

This clonotype was recorded many times. This chain joins TRBV9 and TRBJ1-1, with a possible D match to TRBD1 (6 bases). Trimming removed 4 bases from V and 5 bases from J, with 18 bases in between. CDR1 is SGDLS, CDR2 YYNGEE, per germline. The CDR3 has 15 residues. The CDR3 is CASSPEGEMGTEAFF. The CDR3 nucleotides are TGTGCCAGCAGCCCAGAGGGGGAAATGGGTACTGAAGCTTTCTTT.

The chain carries TRBV20-1 and TRBJ1-2; D is uncertain. The CDR3 covers 14 residues. V was shortened by 7 bases and J by 8 bases, with 23 bases between the two germline ends. The germline V gene has CDR1 DFQATT and CDR2 SNEGSKA (reference sequence). The CDR3 region is CSVVRAQRVGGYTF. DNA for the CDR3: TGCAGTGTCGTCCGGGCCCAACGCGTAGGAGGCTACACCTTC.

This clonotype was counted ten times or more. This chain uses TRBV6-6 with TRBJ2-5; 10 bases are a match to TRBD1. Looked up from germline, CDR1 is MNHNY and CDR2 is SVGAGI (reference sequence). The ends lost 5 bases at V and 9 bases at J; junction bases unmatched: 3. This CDR3 has 12 amino acids. This CDR3 reads CASSDGQGAQYF. The DNA of the CDR3 is TGTGCCAGCAGTGACGGACAGGGGGCCCAGTACTTC.

This clonotype was recorded at least ten times. The rearrangement links TRBV20-1 to TRBJ1-5, with D possibly matching TRBD1 (6 bases). V lost 4 bases, J lost 7 bases, and 20 bases lay in between. Looked up from germline, CDR1 is DFQATT and CDR2 is SNEGSKA (reference sequence). The CDR3 consists of 15 residues. This chain's CDR3 is CSATPGQTIGQPQHF. DNA for the CDR3: TGCAGTGCTACACCCGGACAGACAATTGGGCAGCCCCAGCATTTT.

As to this clonotype: The conserved phenylalanine or tryptophan normally closing the CDR3 is absent here, so this likely arose from a read error. V usage is TRBV6-5 and J usage is TRBJ1-1; D remains ambiguous. From germline, CDR1 is MNHEY and CDR2 SVGAGI. V lost 6 bases, J lost 0 bases, and 5 bases lay in between. The CDR3 runs 12 residues. The CDR3 loop is CASSGMNTEAFL. The CDR3 nucleotides read TGTGCCAGCAGCGGGATGAACACTGAAGCTTTCTTG.

The CDR3 protein is CASTIRQGAYEQYF. CDR3 bases: TGTGCCAGCACCATCCGACAGGGGGCGTACGAGCAGTACTTC. The chain employs TRBV6-1 and TRBJ2-7; 10 bases are shared with TRBD1. Germline lookup yields CDR1 MNHNS and CDR2 SASEGT. The CDR3 sequence is 14 residues long. J was trimmed by 4 bases and V by 7 bases; bases with no gene match: 7.

On this clonotype: At one boundary the junction diverges from the germline segment, which might be a read error. V is TRBV28 and J is TRBJ2-3, with TRBD2 matching over 10 bases. In germline, CDR1 is MDHEN, CDR2 SYDVKM. There are 16 residues in the CDR3. The CDR3 loop reads CASSFWTSGSTGTQYF. The CDR3 DNA follows: TGTGCCAGCAGTTTTTGGACTAGCGGAAGCACAGGTACGCAGTATTTT.

There are many counts of this clonotype. This chain joins TRBV19 and TRBJ2-1; a weak D match, TRBD1 (6 bases). V dropped 6 bases and J dropped 8 bases, with 17 bases sitting between them. The CDR3 sequence is 14 residues long. Germline lookup yields CDR1 LNHDA and CDR2 SQIVND (reference sequence). The CDR3 here is CASSLRWGPDEQFF. The CDR3 DNA reads TGTGCCAGTAGCCTCCGATGGGGGCCGGATGAGCAGTTCTTC. Supplemented by reference TRBV19 and TRBJ2-1, the full variable domain reads DGGITQSPKYLFRKEGQNVTLSCEQNLNHDAMYWYRQDPGQGLRLIYYSQIVNDFQKGDIAEGYSVSREKKESFPLTVTSAQKNPTAFYLCASSLRWGPDEQFFGPGTRLTVL.

V gene TRBV10-3 combines with J gene TRBJ2-5; TRBD1 matches 9 bases. Per the germline V gene, CDR1 is ENHRY and CDR2 is SYGVKD. V shed 10 bases and J 1 base; nucleotides not matched to a gene: 7. The CDR3 covers 14 residues. The CDR3 region is CATAGQGLQETQYF. The DNA for the CDR3 is TGTGCCACGGCGGGACAGGGCCTCCAAGAGACCCAGTACTTC.

Details on this clonotype: Relative to the germline gene, one junction end is altered; a read error may explain this. CDR3 residues: CASSEARAREQCF. CDR3 DNA: TGTGCCAGCAGTGAAGCGCGAGCGAGGGAGCAGTGCTTC. The rearrangement joins TRBV6-1 to TRBJ2-7; tentative D call: TRBD2 (5 bases). CDR3 length equals 13 residues. The V gene's germline CDR1 is MNHNS and CDR2 SASEGT.

In its sample, this clonotype was seen once. Without the conserved terminal phenylalanine or tryptophan, this CDR3 likely stems from a read error. The rearrangement uses TRBV11-1 and TRBJ1-5; possibly TRBD1 for D (5 bases). CDR1 is SGHAT, CDR2 FQDESV, per germline (reference sequence). The length of the CDR3 is 15 residues. This CDR3 reads CARSVGPGHNQPQHL. The CDR3 DNA follows: TGTGCCCGCAGCGTCGGTCCAGGACACAATCAGCCCCAGCATCTT.

Only one count was recorded for this clonotype. V is TRBV13 and J is TRBJ1-1; D call uncertain. Germline-derived CDR1 and CDR2 are PRHDT and FYEKMQ (reference sequence). V shed 0 bases and J shed 8 bases, with 7 bases lying between them. The CDR3 contains 12 residues. The CDR3 sequence is CASSLGGAEAFF. In DNA, the CDR3 is TGTGCCAGCAGCTTAGGGGGCGCGGAAGCTTTCTTT.

This clonotype was seen at least ten times. The J gene is TRBJ2-1, the V gene TRBV20-1, with TRBD2 identical over 12 bases. Germline values: CDR1 DFQATT, CDR2 SNEGSKA (reference sequence). V trimming: 4 bases; J trimming: 4 bases; junction bases outside the gene matches: 5. The CDR3 has 15 amino acids. CDR3 coding DNA: TGCAGTGCTACTAGCGGGAGGGCCCCTTACAATGAGCAGTTCTTC. Translating it yields CSATSGRAPYNEQFF.

This clonotype was found a few times. The rearrangement joins TRBV9 to TRBJ2-2, with 7 bases identical to TRBD1. J was trimmed by 0 bases and V by 4 bases; bases with no gene match: 3. CDR3 length: 15 residues. Germline assignment: CDR1 SGDLS and CDR2 YYNGEE. The CDR3 sequence is CASSYGTANTGELFF. The CDR3 DNA reads as TGTGCCAGCAGCTACGGGACAGCGAACACCGGGGAGCTGTTTTTT.

V is TRBV2 and J is TRBJ2-5; 10 bases fit TRBD2. V was pared by 4 bases and J by 5 bases, with 7 bases of the junction left unmatched. Per the germline V gene, CDR1 is SNHLY and CDR2 is FYNNEI. This CDR3 comprises 15 residues. CDR3 nucleotide sequence: TGTGCCAGCAGTGCCTTACTAGCGGGAAAGGAGACCCAGTACTTC. Protein: CASSALLAGKETQYF.

This clonotype was found a few times. This sequence joins TRBV18 and TRBJ2-2, with 12 bases identical to TRBD2. V trimming: 0 bases; J trimming: 1 base; junction bases outside the gene matches: 12. CDR1 KGHSH and CDR2 LQKENI come from the germline V gene. This CDR3 region has 21 residues. CDR3 DNA sequence: TGTGCCAGCTCACCACCTTTTGGACTAGCGGGAATGTTGGGGAACACCGGGGAGCTGTTTTTT. Amino acid sequence: CASSPPFGLAGMLGNTGELFF. The full variable domain, completed using reference TRBV18 and TRBJ2-2, is NAGVMQNPRHLVRRRGQEARLRCSPMKGHSHVYWYRQLPEEGLKFMVYLQKENIIDESGMPKERFSAEFPKEGPSILRIQQVVRGDSAAYFCASSPPFGLAGMLGNTGELFFGEGSRLTVL.

The chain carries TRBV4-1 and TRBJ2-7; D ambiguous. Trimming cost V 1 base and J 3 bases, with 10 bases left between them. Looked up from germline, CDR1 is MGHRA and CDR2 is YSYEKL. This CDR3 has 14 amino acids. CDR3 loop: CASSQVPANYEQYF. CDR3 DNA sequence: TGCGCCAGCAGCCAAGTTCCAGCGAACTACGAGCAGTACTTC.

This rearrangement joins TRBV6-1 to TRBJ2-7, with a possible D match to TRBD2 (6 bases). In germline, CDR1 is MNHNS, CDR2 SASEGT. The V end lost 7 bases, the J end lost 3 bases, and 22 bases lay between the germline ends. This CDR3 has 16 amino acids. CDR3 region: CASIRISWGGVYEQYF. The DNA of the CDR3 is TGTGCCAGCATCAGAATCTCTTGGGGAGGAGTCTACGAGCAGTACTTC.

The chain employs TRBV24-1 and TRBJ1-1; possibly TRBD1 for D (5 bases). There are 15 residues in the CDR3. V was trimmed by 2 bases and J by 4 bases, leaving 13 bases between them. From germline, CDR1 is KGHDR and CDR2 SFDVKD. The CDR3 spells CATSDSTGGGTEAFF. The DNA of the CDR3 is TGTGCCACCAGTGATTCGACGGGGGGGGGCACTGAAGCTTTCTTT.

The CDR3 is CSARRRTDVLTF. The CDR3 bases are TGCAGTGCTAGGCGCCGGACCGACGTCCTGACTTTC. The chain joins TRBV20-1 to TRBJ2-6, with D uncertain. This CDR3 spans 12 amino acids. Germline V lookup: CDR1 DFQATT, CDR2 SNEGSKA (reference sequence). The germline V and J ends were trimmed by 3 bases and 11 bases, with 11 bases remaining between them.

J is TRBJ2-2 and V is TRBV5-1; perhaps TRBD2 as D (5 bases). Germline V gene data show CDR1 as SGHRS and CDR2 as YFSETQ. Trimming shortened V by 6 bases and J by 7 bases, and 13 bases separated the two germline ends. The CDR3 is 13 residues long. CDR3 DNA: TGCGCCAGCATATCCCGGGGTAGCGGGGAGCTGTTTTTT. Its translation is CASISRGSGELFF. The full variable domain, rest sourced from reference TRBV5-1 and TRBJ2-2, is KAGVTQTPRYLIKTRGQQVTLSCSPISGHRSVSWYQQTPGQGLQFLFEYFSETQRNKGNFPGRFSGRQFSNSRSEMNVSTLELGDSALYLCASISRGSGELFFGEGSRLTVL.

This rearrangement joins TRBV29-1 to TRBJ2-7; 7 bases are a match to TRBD2. The CDR3 is 13 amino acids. V shed 7 bases, J shed 0 bases, and the junction held 6 bases outside the gene matches. Germline values: CDR1 SQVTM, CDR2 ANQGSEA. The chain's CDR3 is CSGLGGTSYEQYF. The CDR3 nucleotides read TGCAGCGGCTTGGGGGGGACCTCCTACGAGCAGTACTTC.

This clonotype was observed at least ten times. The CDR3, as DNA: TGTGCCAGCAGCTTTGAGGGTCAGCCCCAGCATTTT. Translation gives CASSFEGQPQHF. The V gene is TRBV5-4, the J gene TRBJ1-5; D is ambiguous. This CDR3 region has 12 residues. Germline-derived CDR1 and CDR2 are SGHNT and YYREEE (reference sequence). Trimming cost V 2 bases and J 6 bases, with 6 bases left between them.

On this clonotype itself: The final CDR3 position lacks the conserved phenylalanine or tryptophan, pointing to a likely read error. The DNA is left out, because the CDR3 cannot be placed on it with certainty; the CDR3 is given as TCRdb lists it. This chain uses TRBV28 with TRBJ1-6; the table names TRBD1, a call not compared with the DNA. Including both end residues, the CDR3 is 10 amino acids long. In germline, CDR1 is MDHEN, CDR2 SYDVKM. CDR3 region: CASSAGQAHY.